These T cell receptor beta chains were read from a single sample in a study of early T cells in non-severe SARS-CoV-2 infection. TCRdb processed the 5' RACE reads anew with MiXCR; each CDR3 protein has one entry. The table records tens of thousands of distinct CDR3 sequences, about 8.9% of them present only once. The sequenced sample consisted of whole blood. The receptors shown here come from an adult who was a healthcare worker with PCR-confirmed SARS-CoV-2 infection or an uninfected control (not recorded which). CDR3s include the opening cysteine and the closing phenylalanine or tryptophan. Clone size is not always given. Where it is, it says once, few, many or a class for expanded clones.

v_gene	abundance	j_gene	CDR3aa
TRBV2	many	TRBJ2-2	CASSETRAYGELFF
TRBV5-1	NA	TRBJ1-5	CASSLAGVSNQPQHF
TRBV6-6	many	TRBJ1-1	CASRNRGIGTEAFF
TRBV7-9	NA	TRBJ2-4	CASSLGANLAKNIQYF
TRBV5-6	many	TRBJ1-3	CASSLVSGNTIYF
TRBV24-1	NA	TRBJ2-4	CATLQRPGGGLLAKNIQYF
TRBV20-1	many	TRBJ2-7	CSAIYRDSLSYEQYF
TRBV6-1	NA	TRBJ2-7	CASERDRAVGEQYF
TRBV20-1	NA	TRBJ2-7	CSASPPGRASYEQYF
TRBV28	NA	TRBJ1-2	CASSFLPRRGYTF
TRBV6-2/TRBV6-3	NA	TRBJ1-1	CASSRPSLGRTEAFF
TRBV28	few	TRBJ2-4	CASNPQGREGIQYF
TRBV6-6	few	TRBJ1-1	CASSYTPLTGGTEAFF
TRBV29-1	many	TRBJ2-1	CSVDIRGASYNEQFF
TRBV7-9	few	TRBJ2-1	CASSPFDEQFF
TRBV6-6	many	TRBJ2-3	CASSSGADTQYF
TRBV10-3	many	TRBJ1-5	CAISESRPGGNQPQHF
TRBV10-3	many	TRBJ2-5	CAIGRETQYF
TRBV20-1	few	TRBJ2-2	CSASPRQGGTGELFF
TRBV5-6	NA	TRBJ1-5	CASSLGTDYQPQHF
TRBV13	many	TRBJ2-2	CASSISGANTGELFF
TRBV30	many	TRBJ2-4	CAWQSGIRQYF
TRBV4-3	few	TRBJ2-5	CASSQGAGGQAETQYF
TRBV12-3/TRBV12-4	many	TRBJ2-1	CASTRTSTIEQFF
TRBV13	many	TRBJ1-3	CASSRSGNTIYF
TRBV20-1	many	TRBJ2-3	CSARDVGRVQAGDTQYF